This T cell receptor beta chain stems from a study of tumor-infiltrating lymphocytes in oesophageal squamous cell carcinoma. The CDR3 extends over 15 amino acids. V trimming: 6 bases; J trimming: 11 bases; junction bases outside the gene matches: 15. Germline CDR1 DFQATT, CDR2 SNEGSKA (reference sequence). TCRdb re-analysed the PCR reads in MiXCR, keeping a single row per CDR3 protein. In the table there are about 14,000 distinct CDR3 sequences, 40% to 60% of which are singletons. V and J are TRBV20-1 and TRBJ2-5, with 13 bases that match TRBD2. Sequencing used blood. The receptor's source is a male donor with esophageal squamous cell carcinoma. The DNA for the CDR3 is TGCAGTGCCACCCCGGGACTAGCGGGAAGTAATGAGCAGTACTTC. Translated, it gives CSATPGLAGSNEQYF.